This TCR beta chain was sequenced for a study of early T cells in non-severe SARS-CoV-2 infection. Study details: The study sequenced bulk RNA from unsorted whole blood, with chains unpaired.

Turning to this clonotype: The antigen is not known.

The TCR library protocol was used to attach unique molecular identifiers. These identifiers were attached to individual cDNA molecules. A single record per CDR3 protein comes from TCRdb applying MiXCR to the 5' RACE reads. Of about 110,000 distinct CDR3 sequences listed, 9% to 14% are singletons. Germline CDR1 reads GTSNPN; CDR2 reads SVGIG (reference sequence). The CDR3 runs 15 residues. J was trimmed by 3 bases and V by 1 base; bases with no gene match: 2. The study, taken as a whole, reports: VDJdb matching skewed toward anti-spike CD8 responses, missing private and CD4 specificities.

Sequencing was performed on whole blood. The source of this sequence is an adult who was a healthcare worker with PCR-confirmed SARS-CoV-2 infection or an uninfected control (not recorded which). The chain carries TRBV30 and TRBJ2-1, with TRBD2 matching over 11 bases. The CDR3 is CAWSDSGRGYNEQFF. The CDR3 DNA reads TGTGCCTGGAGTGATAGCGGGAGGGGCTACAATGAGCAGTTCTTC.